This TCR beta chain was sequenced during a study of cytomegalovirus exposure and HLA in healthy donors. The CDR3 length is 13 residues. Germline values: CDR1 MNHEY, CDR2 SVGAGI. Trimming shortened V by 4 bases and J by 7 bases, and 11 bases separated the two germline ends. Primers included in the PCR were 60 Vbeta and 13 Jbeta primers. This table comes from immunoSEQ multiplex PCR, and its TCRdb copy is limited to in-frame clones, with some not included. The table shows approximately 82,000 clones, with roughly 9.1% occurring only once. There are a few counts of this clone. The clonotype originates from a man between 60 and 70 years old in good health and CMV-seropositive. The J gene is TRBJ2-1, the V gene TRBV6-5; D might be TRBD2 (5 bases). The material sequenced was PBMCs. DNA of the CDR3: TGTGCCAGCAGTTTTGAGGGATTTAATGAGCAGTTCTTC. It yields the protein CASSFEGFNEQFF.